A selection of T cell receptor beta chains follows, all from one sample in a study of control samples from healthy donors and cancer patients. The protocol was immunoSEQ multiplex PCR, while the TCRdb copy is restricted to in-frame clones and leaves out a portion. The data include fewer than 250,000 clones; the top ten clones carry 2% to 2.5%. The sample comprised blood. Every receptor here comes from a woman in her twenties or thirties in good health. The CDR3 runs from the conserved cysteine through the conserved F or W. D genes are given only for firm matches.

j_gene	d_gene	v_gene	CDR3nt	CDR3aa
TRBJ1-1	.	TRBV3-1/TRBV3-2	TGTGCCAGCAGCCTCGCCGGGGCGGGGAACACTGAAGCTTTCTTT	CASSLAGAGNTEAFF
TRBJ1-2	.	TRBV7-2	TGTGCCAGCAGCCCGACGCGGGAAGGGGAAGCCTATGGCTACACCTTC	CASSPTREGEAYGYTF
TRBJ1-1	TRBD1	TRBV6-5	TGTGCCAGCAGTAACCGGGACAGGAAGGACGCTGAAGCTTTCTTT	CASSNRDRKDAEAFF
TRBJ1-2	TRBD1	TRBV15	TGTGCCACCAGCAGATCGCCGCACCAGGGGGGCTATGGCTACACCTTC	CATSRSPHQGGYGYTF
TRBJ1-6	.	TRBV6-5	TGTGCCAGCAGTTACTCCGGTAGTAATTCACCCCTCCACTTT	CASSYSGSNSPLHF
TRBJ1-6	.	TRBV6-5	TGTGCCAGCAGTTTCATACAAGGGGATTCACCCCTCCACTTT	CASSFIQGDSPLHF
TRBJ1-6	.	TRBV21-1	TGTGCCAGCAGCTTCGCATTTTCACCCCTCCACTTT	CASSFAFSPLHF
TRBJ2-7	.	TRBV4-1	TGCGCCAGCAGCCACCAAGCGGAGGGTGGATACGAGCAGTACTTC	CASSHQAEGGYEQYF
TRBJ2-5	TRBD1	TRBV5-1	TGCGCCAGCAGCCGGACAGGACCGACACAAGAGACCCAGTACTTC	CASSRTGPTQETQYF
TRBJ2-7	.	TRBV10-3	TGTGCCATCAGGAGGGGGGAAGGGCCTTACTACGAGCAGTACTTC	CAIRRGEGPYYEQYF
TRBJ1-1	.	TRBV7-2	TGTGCCAGCAGCTTAGAGGACAGGAACACTGAAGCTTTCTTT	CASSLEDRNTEAFF
TRBJ2-6	.	TRBV7-9	TGTGCCAGCAGCTCCTCTAACGTCCTGACTTTC	CASSSSNVLTF
TRBJ1-2	.	TRBV5-5	TGTGCCAGCAGCCTCACAGGGTATGGCTACACCTTC	CASSLTGYGYTF
TRBJ1-1	.	TRBV20-1	TGCAGTGCTAGTCTTGTGGCACGGAACACTGAAGCTTTCTTT	CSASLVARNTEAFF
TRBJ1-1	.	TRBV7-9	TGTGCCAGCAGCTTAGGGCTTGGGGGGGACAACACTGAAGCTTTCTTT	CASSLGLGGDNTEAFF
TRBJ1-2	.	TRBV7-9	TGTGCCAGCAGCTTAGCAGACAGATATGGCTACACCTTC	CASSLADRYGYTF
TRBJ1-1	.	TRBV27	TGTGCCAGCACAAGGGGAACTGAAGCTTTCTTT	CASTRGTEAFF
TRBJ1-2	TRBD1	TRBV25-1	TGTGCCAGCAGTGCAGACAGGGGATATTTAGGCTATGGCTACACCTTC	CASSADRGYLGYGYTF
TRBJ1-2	.	TRBV7-2	TGTGCCAGCAGCCCAGTGGGCTATGGCTACACCTTC	CASSPVGYGYTF
TRBJ1-4	.	TRBV20-1	TGCAGTGCCCCCCGGATTGAAGCCCTGTTTTTT	CSAPRIEALFF
TRBJ2-7	TRBD2	TRBV7-9	TGTGCCAGCAGCCCAGGACTAGCGGGGGCTTACGAGCAGTACTTC	CASSPGLAGAYEQYF
TRBJ2-4	.	TRBV25-1	TGTGCCAGCAGTGAAACAGAAATCAAAAACATTCAGTACTTC	CASSETEIKNIQYF
TRBJ1-2	.	TRBV10-3	TGTGCCATCAGTGAACAGGGATACAGCTACACCTTC	CAISEQGYSYTF
TRBJ1-5	.	TRBV6-1	TGTGCCAGCAGTGAGTTTCGGCAGCCCCAGCATTTT	CASSEFRQPQHF
TRBJ2-3	.	TRBV30	TGTGCCTGGAGTGCACAGGGAATAAGCACAGATACGCAGTATTTT	CAWSAQGISTDTQYF
TRBJ1-6	.	TRBV2	TGTGCCAGCAGGACCGCCGAAGGGGTGGGATCACCCCTCCACTTT	CASRTAEGVGSPLHF
TRBJ2-1	TRBD2	TRBV5-1	TGCGCCAGCAGATCTCTAGCGGGGGATCACATTGAGCAGTTCTTC	CASRSLAGDHIEQFF
TRBJ2-1	TRBD2	TRBV2	TGTGCCAGCAGTGAAGCGCTAGCGGGGGGGTTGAATGAGCAGTTCTTC	CASSEALAGGLNEQFF
TRBJ2-7	TRBD2	TRBV4-1	TGCGCCAGCAGCCGCGTAATCGCGTCCGTAGCGGGGAATTACTACGAGCAGTACTTC	CASSRVIASVAGNYYEQYF
TRBJ2-1	.	TRBV3-1/TRBV3-2	TGTGCCAGCAGCCACCGAATAATGGTAGAGCAGTTCTTC	CASSHRIMVEQFF
TRBJ1-1	.	TRBV6-6	TGTGCCAGCAGTTACTTTAAAAACCTGTACACTGAAGCTTTCTTT	CASSYFKNLYTEAFF
TRBJ1-6	.	TRBV2	TGTGCCAGCAGTCTACAGGGAATCTATAATTCACCCCTCCACTTT	CASSLQGIYNSPLHF
TRBJ2-1	TRBD2	TRBV9	TGTGCCAGCAGCGTAGGAATAGCGGGGATAACCTACAATGAGCAGTTCTTC	CASSVGIAGITYNEQFF
TRBJ1-3	.	TRBV4-1	TGCGCCAGCCGCGGGCAGTTTTCTGGAAACACCATATATTTT	CASRGQFSGNTIYF
TRBJ1-2	.	TRBV5-6	TGTGCCAGCAGCTCAGGCCGCACTGGCTACACCTTC	CASSSGRTGYTF